Shown below are 9 T cell receptor beta chains from a single sample sequenced in a study of blood T cell repertoires in COVID-19. Libraries were prepared by immunoSEQ multiplex PCR; TCRdb keeps only in-frame clonotypes and omits some of them. The profile shows hundreds of thousands of clones, over 85% of them singletons. Specimen: PBMCs or T cells enriched from blood (not recorded which). The receptors here all came from a man aged 55-75 years who had recovered from COVID-19.

The J gene is TRBJ2-1, the V gene TRBV9; tentative D call: TRBD1 (6 bases). Germline loops: CDR1 SGDLS, CDR2 YYNGEE. V was shortened by 0 bases and J by 9 bases, with 16 bases between the two germline ends. The CDR3 length is 15 residues. CDR3 residues: CASSVAGAQAGEQFF. CDR3 bases: TGTGCCAGCAGCGTAGCAGGGGCGCAGGCGGGTGAGCAGTTCTTC.

V and J are TRBV19 and TRBJ1-1; D remains ambiguous. In germline, CDR1 is LNHDA, CDR2 SQIVND (reference sequence). This CDR3 is 13 amino acids long. Trimming removed 4 bases at V and 0 bases at J, with 6 bases between. In DNA, the CDR3 is TGTGCCAGTAGTAGGCAGATGAACACTGAAGCTTTCTTT. This sequence encodes CASSRQMNTEAFF.

This rearrangement joins TRBV15 to TRBJ1-3; D may be TRBD1 (5 bases). The V and J ends lost 0 bases and 1 base respectively, with 10 bases between them. The CDR3 consists of 16 residues. Germline-derived CDR1 and CDR2 are LNHNV and YYDKDF (reference sequence). The DNA for the CDR3 is TGTGCCACCAGCAGAGAGCAAGGGGCATCTGGAAACACCATATATTTT. Translating it yields CATSREQGASGNTIYF.

The gene calls are TRBV25-1 and TRBJ1-1; maybe TRBD1 (6 bases). CDR3 size: 12 residues. Looked up from germline, CDR1 is MGHDK and CDR2 is SYGVNS. The V end lost 6 bases, the J end lost 1 base, and 6 bases lay between the germline ends. CDR3 residues: CASRDRNTEAFF. The CDR3 coding sequence is TGTGCCAGCAGGGACAGGAACACTGAAGCTTTCTTT.

The chain couples TRBV12-5 to TRBJ2-7; the match to TRBD1 covers 9 bases. CDR3 size: 14 residues. CDR1 is LGHNT and CDR2 is FRNRAP in the germline V gene. With 6 bases clipped from V and 4 bases from J, the junction kept 7 bases outside the gene matches. In DNA, the CDR3 is TGTGCTAGTGGCTCTGGACAGGGGATGTACGAGCAGTACTTC. This gives the protein CASGSGQGMYEQYF.

CDR3 loop: CASSQGAGALAGELFF. CDR3 coding DNA: TGTGCCAGCAGCCAAGGGGCGGGGGCTCTGGCCGGGGAGCTGTTTTTT. The chain combines TRBV3-1 (or the pseudogene TRBV3-2) with TRBJ2-2, with D tentatively TRBD2 (7 bases). This CDR3 contains 16 residues. Trimming took 1 base from V and 6 from J, leaving 15 bases between them. Germline V gene lookup returns CDR1 LGHDT and CDR2 YNNKEL (reference sequence).

This clone was seen a single time. V usage is TRBV3-1 (or the pseudogene TRBV3-2) and J usage is TRBJ1-3, with 10 bases aligning to TRBD1. Germline-derived CDR1 and CDR2 are LGHDT and YNNKEL (reference sequence). V shed 8 bases, J shed 2 bases, and the junction held 0 bases outside the gene matches. The CDR3 is 13 amino acids. The DNA of the CDR3 is TGTGCCAGCGGACAGGGGGCTGGAAACACCATATATTTT. Its translation: CASGQGAGNTIYF.

The rearrangement joins TRBV13 to TRBJ1-2, with 7 bases fitting TRBD1. CDR3 length: 16 residues. Trimming took 6 bases from V and 1 from J; bases not matched to a gene: 11. Germline assignment: CDR1 PRHDT and CDR2 FYEKMQ (reference sequence). The DNA for the CDR3 is TGTGCCAGCAGTACAACCGGGACAGAGAATAACTATGGCTACACCTTC. It codes for CASSTTGTENNYGYTF.

The V and J genes are TRBV7-8 and TRBJ1-1; 7 bases map to TRBD1. V shed 5 bases and J 2 bases; nucleotides not matched to a gene: 14. The CDR3 is made up of 17 amino acids. CDR1 and CDR2 (germline): SGHVS, FQNEAQ. CDR3 residues: CASSQVYAGQPNTEAFF. The CDR3, as DNA: TGTGCCAGCAGCCAGGTTTATGCGGGACAGCCCAACACTGAAGCTTTCTTT.